This entry lists 9 T cell receptor beta chains sequenced from one sample in a study of cytomegalovirus exposure and HLA in healthy donors. PCR primers comprised 60 Vbeta and 13 Jbeta primers. Using immunoSEQ multiplex PCR, the repertoire was profiled, and TCRdb retains in-frame clones only, with some absent. The sample consists of about 130,000 clones, 83% of them appearing once. Sequences were obtained from PBMCs. The origin of the receptors is a woman between 35 and 50 years old in good health and CMV-seropositive.

This clone appeared a single time. The chain recombines TRBV19 with TRBJ2-3; 10 bases match TRBD1. The V and J ends lost 5 bases and 2 bases, in that order; junction bases with no gene match: 4. Germline-derived CDR1 and CDR2 are LNHDA and SQIVND (reference sequence). CDR3 length: 15 amino acids. This CDR3 reads CASSAGTGVTDTQYF. In DNA form, the CDR3 reads TGTGCCAGTAGTGCCGGGACAGGGGTCACAGATACGCAGTATTTT.

This clone was detected once. V and J are TRBV2 and TRBJ1-3; 12 bases are a match to TRBD1. CDR1 and CDR2 (germline): SNHLY, FYNNEI. This CDR3 is built from 15 residues. After removal of 8 bases from V and 1 base from J, the junction contained 3 bases not matched to a gene. In DNA, the CDR3 is TGTGCCAGCGGGGGACAGGGGGCATCTGGAAACACCATATATTTT. This translates into CASGGQGASGNTIYF.

This chain links TRBV5-1 with TRBJ2-7; tentative D call: TRBD2 (6 bases). Germline values: CDR1 SGHRS, CDR2 YFSETQ. V was shortened by 0 bases and J by 1 base, with 17 bases between the two germline ends. The CDR3 has 17 amino acids. CDR3 coding DNA: TGCGCCAGCAGCTTGGGTCGACGGGGGAGACCATCCTACGAGCAGTACTTC. It encodes CASSLGRRGRPSYEQYF.

The chain uses TRBV5-5 and TRBJ2-4; D is uncertain. This CDR3 spans 14 amino acids. CDR1 and CDR2 from the germline V gene are SGHKS and YYEKEE (reference sequence). Deletions cut 5 bases from V and 1 base from J, with 10 bases between. CDR3 protein: CASRLAAAKNIQYF. The DNA of the CDR3 is TGTGCCAGCAGGCTGGCAGCGGCCAAAAACATTCAGTACTTC. The variable domain in full, with the rest retrieved from reference TRBV5-5 and TRBJ2-4, is DAGVTQSPTHLIKTRGQQVTLRCSPISGHKSVSWYQQVLGQGPQFIFQYYEKEERGRGNFPDRFSARQFPNYSSELNVNALLLGDSALYLCASRLAAAKNIQYFGAGTRLSVL.

The chain employs TRBV6-1 and TRBJ1-2; D call uncertain. The CDR3 runs to 15 residues. V lost 7 bases, J lost 3 bases, and 18 bases lay in between. Germline V gives CDR1 MNHNS, CDR2 SASEGT. For the CDR3, the DNA is TGTGCCAGCACCGAAGGCGGGATGAGGTACTATGGCTACACCTTC. Protein: CASTEGGMRYYGYTF.

The chain couples TRBV28 to TRBJ2-1, with D possibly being TRBD2 (6 bases). CDR1 is MDHEN, CDR2 SYDVKM, per germline. The CDR3 covers 15 residues. V lost 6 bases, J lost 5 bases, and 17 bases lay in between. Here the CDR3 DNA reads TGTGCCAGCAGATCCCCCGGGGCGGGAAACAATGAGCAGTTCTTC. Protein sequence: CASRSPGAGNNEQFF.

The chain employs TRBV6-5 and TRBJ2-7; 10 bases map to TRBD1. Trimming cost V 6 bases and J 3 bases; bases outside gene matches: 5. This CDR3 is 14 amino acids long. Looked up from germline, CDR1 is MNHEY and CDR2 is SVGAGI. The CDR3 sequence is CASSHDRGLYEQYF. In nucleotides, the CDR3 is TGTGCCAGCAGCCATGACAGGGGGCTCTACGAGCAGTACTTC.

The J gene is TRBJ2-3, the V gene TRBV7-9, with TRBD2 identical over 7 bases. The CDR3 length is 15 residues. V lost 3 bases and J lost 5; bases outside the gene matches: 8. The V gene's germline CDR1 is SEHNR and CDR2 FQNEAQ (reference sequence). The CDR3 is CASSFAGVGRDTQYF. CDR3 nucleotide sequence: TGTGCCAGCAGCTTTGCGGGAGTAGGGAGAGATACGCAGTATTTT. Drawing the rest from reference TRBV7-9 and TRBJ2-3, the complete variable domain is DTGVSQNPRHKITKRGQNVTFRCDPISEHNRLYWYRQTLGQGPEFLTYFQNEAQLEKSRLLSDRFSAERPKGSFSTLEIQRTEQGDSAMYLCASSFAGVGRDTQYFGPGTRLTVL.

This sequence joins TRBV27 and TRBJ2-1; 11 bases line up with TRBD2. V was clipped by 5 bases and J by 8 bases; unmatched bases: 17. The CDR3 length is 18 residues. Per germline, CDR1 MNHEY and CDR2 SMNVEV (reference sequence). The CDR3 nucleotides are TGTGCCAGCAGTACCCGACTAGCGGGAATGAGACATCGTGATGAGCAGTTCTTC. This translates into CASSTRLAGMRHRDEQFF.